Each of the 7 T cell receptor beta chains below was sequenced from the same sample in a study of vaccination effects on CD4 cells after COVID-19. Profiled with immunoSEQ multiplex PCR; TCRdb holds only in-frame clones, not every one. The sample has under 55,000 clones; roughly three quarters are singletons. These TCRs are of unknown antigen specificity. Ahead of sequencing, the ViraFEST assay grew antigen-specific CD4+ T cells using viral peptide pools. Following culture for roughly 10 days, CD4+ T cells were isolated. Vaccine recipients lacked prior SARS-CoV-2 infection and had negative nucleocapsid antibodies. The sequencing used CD4+ T cells from PBMCs cultured with HCoV-OC43 spike peptides, collected before COVID-19 vaccination. The subset: HCoV-OC43 spike overlapping peptide pool stimulation. The receptors here all came from a human donor who received a COVID-19 vaccine.

J is TRBJ1-2 and V is TRBV7-8; 8 bases match TRBD1. Germline V gene sequence: CDR1 SGHVS, CDR2 FQNEAQ. The CDR3 loop spans 13 amino acids. Germline trimming cut 1 base from V and 6 bases from J; bases unmatched to any gene: 1. CDR3 nucleotides: TGTGCCAGCAGCTTAGGACAGGGGAATGGCTACACCTTC. Its protein is CASSLGQGNGYTF. Full variable domain (missing parts from reference TRBV7-8 and TRBJ1-2): GAGVSQSPRYKVAKRGQDVALRCDPISGHVSLFWYQQALGQGPEFLTYFQNEAQLDKSGLPSDRFFAERPEGSVSTLKIQRTQQEDSAVYLCASSLGQGNGYTFGSGTRLTVV.

The chain combines TRBV30 with TRBJ1-4; no clear D gene. In germline, CDR1 is GTSNPN, CDR2 SVGIG (reference sequence). The CDR3 spans 13 residues. Deletions cut 7 bases from V and 8 bases from J, with 17 bases between. The CDR3 DNA sequence: TGTGCCTCGCGATTAAACGGTCGGGAAAAACTGTTTTTT. Amino acid sequence: CASRLNGREKLFF.

The chain uses TRBV18 and TRBJ2-1; possible D gene TRBD1, 6 bases. V gave up 5 bases and J gave up 7 bases, with 12 bases separating them. This CDR3 region has 13 residues. Looked up from germline, CDR1 is KGHSH and CDR2 is LQKENI. In DNA form, the CDR3 reads TGTGCCAGCTCAACAACAGGGCTGAATGAGCAGTTCTTC. It specifies CASSTTGLNEQFF.

This clone was found a few times. The chain joins TRBV6-6 to TRBJ1-2; D is unclear. The V and J ends lost 4 bases and 2 bases respectively, with 11 bases between them. Germline lookup yields CDR1 MNHNY and CDR2 SVGAGI (reference sequence). The CDR3 has 14 amino acids. Written as DNA, the CDR3 is TGTGCCAGCAGTTCTCCAGAGGCCAACTATGGCTACACCTTC. Protein sequence: CASSSPEANYGYTF.

J is TRBJ2-1 and V is TRBV7-2; the D gene is possibly TRBD1 (6 bases). Germline V gives CDR1 SGHTA, CDR2 FQGNSA. The ends were cut back, 5 bases at V and 6 bases at J, with 17 bases in the middle. There are 15 residues in the CDR3. The CDR3, as DNA: TGTGCCAGCAGCCTGGGACAACTTATCGGCAATGAGCAGTTCTTC. Translated, it gives CASSLGQLIGNEQFF.

This chain uses TRBV7-2 with TRBJ2-1; weak D call: TRBD2 (5 bases). With 4 bases removed from V and 6 bases from J, the gap between germline ends came to 13 bases. Germline-derived CDR1 and CDR2 are SGHTA and FQGNSA. CDR3 size: 14 residues. The CDR3 loop reads CASSSRTSSNEQFF. The DNA for the CDR3 is TGTGCCAGCAGCTCCCGGACTTCTAGCAATGAGCAGTTCTTC.

The chain recombines TRBV4-1 with TRBJ1-5; D might be TRBD1 (6 bases). V was shortened by 1 base and J by 0 bases, with 19 bases between the two germline ends. This CDR3 has 19 amino acids. The germline V gene encodes CDR1 MGHRA and CDR2 YSYEKL. CDR3 bases: TGCGCCAGCAGCCAAGTCTGGGGTGCTCCAGGGGTTAGCAATCAGCCCCAGCATTTT. Protein product: CASSQVWGAPGVSNQPQHF.